This T cell receptor beta chain was profiled in a study of blood T cell dynamics during melanoma immunotherapy. For the study at large: Metastatic melanoma patients received first-line pembrolizumab or nivolumab plus ipilimumab.

Assay used: immunoSEQ multiplex PCR; TCRdb lists only in-frame clones, some missing. The sample consists of approximately 12,000 clones, around 84% of them appearing once. Time point specified: pre-treatment baseline. At 12 weeks after first infusion, RECIST 1.1 defined response for most patients. Patients had no prior systemic cancer treatment, immunosuppressants or other active cancers. This CDR3 spans 17 amino acids. V lost 1 base, J lost 7 bases, and 23 bases lay in between. Germline V gene sequence: CDR1 SGHKS, CDR2 YYEKEE (reference sequence). The source of this sequence is a human donor with melanoma. This specimen was blood, taken from a patient treated with checkpoint blockade. The genes are TRBV5-5 and TRBJ1-1; maybe TRBD1 (5 bases). This CDR3 reads CASSLRLGLGDLGEAFF. CDR3 nucleotide sequence: TGTGCCAGCAGCTTGCGTCTGGGGTTAGGGGATCTCGGTGAAGCTTTCTTT.